One sample yielded the 8 T cell receptor beta chains listed below, sequenced in a study of cytomegalovirus exposure and HLA in healthy donors. The primer mix had 60 Vbeta and 13 Jbeta primers. Some clones are missing from TCRdb's copy, which holds only in-frame ones; the method was immunoSEQ multiplex PCR. The table shows approximately 190,000 clones, with roughly 80% occurring only once. Sequencing used PBMCs. The receptors here all came from a woman aged 45 to 65 in good health and CMV-seropositive.

The rearrangement links TRBV6-6 to TRBJ1-6; 9 bases match TRBD1. Germline CDR1 is MNHNY and CDR2 is SVGAGI (reference sequence). This CDR3 spans 14 amino acids. Unmatched junction bases numbered 8, after V lost 7 bases and J lost 10 bases. CDR3 sequence: CASTGDRANSPLHF. The CDR3 DNA sequence: TGTGCCAGCACCGGGGACAGGGCAAACTCACCCCTCCACTTT.

V gene TRBV5-1 combines with J gene TRBJ2-5; TRBD2 agrees at 9 bases. Germline loops: CDR1 SGHRS, CDR2 YFSETQ. The junction had 16 bases not matched to a gene; V was cut back by 3 bases and J by 1 base. The CDR3 extends over 19 amino acids. CDR3 region: CASSSTQRGATWVQETQYF. The CDR3 DNA is TGCGCCAGCAGCTCCACTCAGCGGGGGGCCACGTGGGTCCAAGAGACCCAGTACTTC.

The CDR3 DNA is TGTGCCAGCTCACCATGGGACAGGGGATGGGCACAGCCCCAGCATTTT. Protein: CASSPWDRGWAQPQHF. The chain is built from TRBV18 and TRBJ1-5; the match to TRBD1 covers 10 bases. V lost 2 bases and J lost 7; bases outside the gene matches: 8. This CDR3 has 16 amino acids. Per the germline V gene, CDR1 is KGHSH and CDR2 is LQKENI.

The chain uses TRBV5-1 and TRBJ2-3; 9 bases align to TRBD1. CDR1 is SGHRS and CDR2 is YFSETQ in the germline V gene. The length of the CDR3 is 15 residues. V lost 3 bases to trimming and J lost 3 bases; unmatched junction nucleotides: 5. In DNA, the CDR3 is TGCGCCAGCAGCTACCGACAGGGGGAGACAGATACGCAGTATTTT. It codes for CASSYRQGETDTQYF.

With respect to this clone: A read error may account for a junction end that differs from germline. V gene TRBV9 combines with J gene TRBJ2-5, with TRBD2 matching 12 bases. There are 16 residues in the CDR3. From germline, CDR1 is SGDLS and CDR2 YYNGEE. CDR3 amino acids: CASSAASGGAGEIQYF. DNA for the CDR3: TGTGCCAGCAGCGCCGCTAGCGGGGGGGCCGGAGAGATCCAGTACTTC. Based on the CDR3 plus reference TRBV9 and TRBJ2-5, the full variable domain is DSGVTQTPKHLITATGQRVTLRCSPRSGDLSVYWYQQSLDQGLQFLIQYYNGEERAKGNILERFSAQQFPDLHSELNLSSLELGDSALYFCASSAASGGAGEIQYFGPGTRLLVL.

A few counts support this clone. Here the CDR3 reads CASSLRNTIYF. CDR3 DNA sequence: TGTGCCAGCAGCCTTCGAAACACCATATATTTT. The chain joins TRBV5-6 to TRBJ1-3; D is unclear. Germline V gene lookup returns CDR1 SGHDT and CDR2 YYEEEE. V lost 4 bases, J lost 5 bases, and 4 bases lay in between. The CDR3 extends over 11 amino acids.

The rearrangement uses TRBV5-4 and TRBJ1-2; possibly TRBD1 for D (6 bases). Germline V gene lookup returns CDR1 SGHNT and CDR2 YYREEE (reference sequence). The CDR3 sequence is 13 residues long. The V end was cut by 4 bases, the J end by 1 base, with 8 bases between. This chain's CDR3 is CASSLQGNYGYTF. DNA of the CDR3: TGTGCCAGCAGCCTACAGGGTAACTATGGCTACACCTTC.

The V gene is TRBV30, the J gene TRBJ1-6, with D tentatively TRBD1 (5 bases). V gave up 0 bases and J gave up 6 bases, with 9 bases separating them. The CDR3 contains 14 residues. Germline CDR1 and CDR2: GTSNPN and SVGIG (reference sequence). DNA for the CDR3: TGTGCCTGGAGTGTGGAACAGGCTAATTCACCCCTCCACTTT. Translated: CAWSVEQANSPLHF.